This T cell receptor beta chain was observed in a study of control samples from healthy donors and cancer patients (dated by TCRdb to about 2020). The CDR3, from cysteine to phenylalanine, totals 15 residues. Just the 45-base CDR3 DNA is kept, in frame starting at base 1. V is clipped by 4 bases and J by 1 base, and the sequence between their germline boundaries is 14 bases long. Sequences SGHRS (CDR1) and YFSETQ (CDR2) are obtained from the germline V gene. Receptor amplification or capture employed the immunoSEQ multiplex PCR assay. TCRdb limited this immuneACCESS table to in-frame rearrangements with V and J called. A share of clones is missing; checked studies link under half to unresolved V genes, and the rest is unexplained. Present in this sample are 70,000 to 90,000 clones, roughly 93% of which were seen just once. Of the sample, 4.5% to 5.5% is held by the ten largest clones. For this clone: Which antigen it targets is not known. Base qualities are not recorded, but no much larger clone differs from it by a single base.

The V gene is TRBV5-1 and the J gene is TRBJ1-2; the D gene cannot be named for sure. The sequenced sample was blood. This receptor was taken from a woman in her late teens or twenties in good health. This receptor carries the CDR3 CASSPAWRLNYGYTF. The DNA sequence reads TGCGCCAGCAGCCCCGCCTGGAGGCTTAACTATGGCTACACCTTC. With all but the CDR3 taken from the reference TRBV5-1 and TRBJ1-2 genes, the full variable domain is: KAGVTQTPRYLIKTRGQQVTLSCSPISGHRSVSWYQQTPGQGLQFLFEYFSETQRNKGNFPGRFSGRQFSNSRSEMNVSTLELGDSALYLCASSPAWRLNYGYTFGSGTRLTVV.